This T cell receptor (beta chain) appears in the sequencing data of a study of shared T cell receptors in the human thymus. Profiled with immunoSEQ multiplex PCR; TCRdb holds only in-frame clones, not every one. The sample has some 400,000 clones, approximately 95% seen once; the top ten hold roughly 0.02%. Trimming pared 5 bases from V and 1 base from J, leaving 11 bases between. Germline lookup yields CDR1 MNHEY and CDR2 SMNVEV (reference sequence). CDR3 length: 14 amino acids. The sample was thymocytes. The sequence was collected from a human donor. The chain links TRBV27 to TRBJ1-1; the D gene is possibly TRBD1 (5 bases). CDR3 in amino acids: CASSPGGENTEAFF. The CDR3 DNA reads TGTGCCAGCAGTCCGGGGGGGGAGAACACTGAAGCTTTCTTT.